This T cell receptor (beta chain) was identified during a study of post-analysis software for immune sequencing data. General study points: Diversity measured as normalized Chao1 was significantly lower in multiple sclerosis patients than in controls. Higher frequency in patients than in controls was seen for five TRBV segments, with TRBV5-6, TRBV5-1 and TRBV20-1 among them. Samples from one preparation batch, clustered by F measure, grouped strongly together.

CDR3 length: 13 residues. In germline, CDR1 is SGHTA, CDR2 FQGNSA. The ends were cut back, 1 base at V and 9 bases at J, with 10 bases in the middle. The TCR beta cDNA libraries carried unique molecular identifiers. MiXCR was run by TCRdb on the PCR reads, yielding one entry per CDR3 protein. The data show about 800,000 distinct CDR3 sequences, less than 35% seen once. A note on this clonotype: The target antigen is unknown.

Sequenced material: blood. This chain connects TRBV7-2 to TRBJ2-1; no firm D call. The TCR originated in a girl between 5 and 17 years old with multiple sclerosis. The CDR3, as DNA: TGTGCCAGCAGCTTAGTGGGGTTGGGTGAGCAGTTCTTC. As protein: CASSLVGLGEQFF.